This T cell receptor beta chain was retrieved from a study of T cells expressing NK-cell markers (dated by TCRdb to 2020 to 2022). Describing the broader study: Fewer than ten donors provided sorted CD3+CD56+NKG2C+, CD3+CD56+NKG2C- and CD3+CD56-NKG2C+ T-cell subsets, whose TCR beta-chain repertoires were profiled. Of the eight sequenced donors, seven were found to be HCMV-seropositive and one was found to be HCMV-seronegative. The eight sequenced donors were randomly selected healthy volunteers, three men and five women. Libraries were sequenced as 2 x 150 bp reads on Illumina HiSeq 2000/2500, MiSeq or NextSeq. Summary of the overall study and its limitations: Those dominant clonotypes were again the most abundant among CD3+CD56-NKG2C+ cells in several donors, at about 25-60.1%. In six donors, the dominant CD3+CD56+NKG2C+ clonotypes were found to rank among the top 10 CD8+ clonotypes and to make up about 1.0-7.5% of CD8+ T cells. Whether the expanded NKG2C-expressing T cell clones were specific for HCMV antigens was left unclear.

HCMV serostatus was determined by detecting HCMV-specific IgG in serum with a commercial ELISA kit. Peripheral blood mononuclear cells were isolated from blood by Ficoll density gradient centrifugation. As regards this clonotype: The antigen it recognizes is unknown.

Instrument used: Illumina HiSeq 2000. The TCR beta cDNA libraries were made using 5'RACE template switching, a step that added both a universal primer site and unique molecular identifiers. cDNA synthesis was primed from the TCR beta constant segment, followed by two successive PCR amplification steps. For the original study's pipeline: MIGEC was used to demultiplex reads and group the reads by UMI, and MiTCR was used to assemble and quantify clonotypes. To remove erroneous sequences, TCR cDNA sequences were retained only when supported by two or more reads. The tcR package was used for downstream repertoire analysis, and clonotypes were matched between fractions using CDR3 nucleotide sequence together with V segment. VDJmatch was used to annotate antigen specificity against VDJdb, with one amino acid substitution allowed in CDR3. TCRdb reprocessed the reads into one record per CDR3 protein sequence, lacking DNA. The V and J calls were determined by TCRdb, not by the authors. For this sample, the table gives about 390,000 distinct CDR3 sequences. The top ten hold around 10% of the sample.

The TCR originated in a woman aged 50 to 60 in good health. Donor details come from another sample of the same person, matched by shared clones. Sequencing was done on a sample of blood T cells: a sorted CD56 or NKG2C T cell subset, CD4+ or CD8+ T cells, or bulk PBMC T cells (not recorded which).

The CDR3 corresponds to CASSLLRTARELFF. The chain links TRBV5-5 with TRBJ2-2. Looking up the germline V gene (reference sequence) yields CDR1 SGHKS and CDR2 YYEKEE. The CDR3 measures 14 amino acids from cysteine to phenylalanine. No DNA sequence is on record.